One TCR beta chain is described in this entry. The antigen is not known. These data belong to a study of cytomegalovirus exposure and HLA in healthy donors. The CDR3 extends over 14 amino acids. Germline CDR1 reads SGHAT; CDR2 reads FQDESV (reference sequence). Trimming stripped 2 bases from V and 0 bases from J, with 7 bases between. Study conclusions and caveats: A few chains tied to CMV proved CMV antigen-specific in vitro.

TCRdb's table, derived via immunoSEQ multiplex PCR, lists solely in-frame clones and lacks some. The sample comprises some 98,000 clones, about 88% of which are singletons, and about 5.7% rests with the top ten. This sequence originates from a man aged 18 to 29 in good health and CMV-seropositive. Sequenced material: PBMCs. This chain joins TRBV11-1 and TRBJ2-5; D remains ambiguous. CDR3: CASSLLVNQETQYF. Written as DNA, the CDR3 is TGTGCCAGCAGCTTACTAGTCAACCAAGAGACCCAGTACTTC. Based on the CDR3 plus reference TRBV11-1 and TRBJ2-5, the full variable domain is EAEVAQSPRYKITEKSQAVAFWCDPISGHATLYWYRQILGQGPELLVQFQDESVVDDSQLPKDRFSAERLKGVDSTLKIQPAELGDSAMYLCASSLLVNQETQYFGPGTRLLVL.